The clone carrying this T cell receptor (beta chain) showed up many times. Its antigen is as yet unknown. RNA transcripts were the source from which TCR beta CDR3 regions were amplified. In the first round, RT-PCR was carried out with HTBI primers, and a multiplex PCR formed the second round. TCRdb fed the multiplex PCR reads into MiXCR, producing one record per CDR3 protein. The sample lists some 520,000 distinct CDR3 sequences, under 15% occurring once. This sample was included in a study of Graves' ophthalmopathy and Graves' hyperthyroidism. Notes on the study in general: Blood also carried most expanded thyroid clonotypes exceeding 0.001 frequency. For predicting ophthalmopathy progression, the model had nearly 71% sensitivity and roughly 72% specificity.

The germline gives CDR1 GTSNPN, CDR2 SVGIG (reference sequence). The length of the CDR3 is 15 residues. After removal of 4 bases from V and 1 base from J, the junction contained 9 bases not matched to a gene. As diagnostic evidence, clinical symptoms, serum thyroxine, TRAb, thyroid ultrasound and orbital computed tomography were relied upon. PBMCs came from about 10 ml of fresh peripheral blood. The rearrangement links TRBV30 to TRBJ1-1; 7 nucleotides line up with TRBD1. The specimen was blood. This TCR came from a young woman with Graves' ophthalmopathy. The CDR3 region is CAWTQTGFGNTEAFF. In DNA form, the CDR3 reads TGTGCCTGGACCCAGACAGGGTTCGGGAACACTGAAGCTTTCTTT.